These 27 T cell receptor beta chains were sequenced from one sample in a study of blood T cell repertoires in COVID-19. The repertoire was sequenced with immunoSEQ multiplex PCR; TCRdb's copy has only in-frame clones and lacks some. The sample consists of roughly 180,000 clones, about four fifths of them appearing once. Material: peripheral blood. The receptors shown here come from a man in his forties who had recovered from COVID-19.

The rearrangement uses TRBV19 and TRBJ2-3; 11 positions agree with TRBD2. J lost 6 bases, V lost 4 bases, and 12 bases had no gene match. The length of the CDR3 is 17 residues. The germline V gene encodes CDR1 LNHDA and CDR2 SQIVND (reference sequence). The CDR3 nucleotides read TGTGCCAGTAGTAGGGCACTTAGCGGGAGGGCCAGTGATACGCAGTATTTT. Amino acids: CASSRALSGRASDTQYF.

The chain employs TRBV5-4 and TRBJ2-6, with TRBD2 matching over 7 bases. Germline CDR1 is SGHNT and CDR2 is YYREEE (reference sequence). V shed 3 bases and J 3 bases; nucleotides not matched to a gene: 9. There are 17 residues in the CDR3. CDR3 DNA: TGTGCCAGCAGCTCATCCCTTGCGGGAGATGGGGCCAACGTCCTGACTTTC. This codes for CASSSSLAGDGANVLTF.

The chain recombines TRBV7-2 with TRBJ2-4, with 11 bases fitting TRBD2. The V segment lost 3 bases and the J segment 10 bases; nucleotides outside the gene matches: 11. This CDR3 region has 16 residues. Germline-derived CDR1 and CDR2 are SGHTA and FQGNSA. For the CDR3, the DNA is TGTGCCAGCAGCTTCCTAGGCGCTAGCGGGGGGAAAATTCAGTACTTC. Protein: CASSFLGASGGKIQYF.

The V call is TRBV11-3, the J call TRBJ2-7; TRBD1 matches at 7 bases. This CDR3 contains 15 residues. The germline gives CDR1 SGHNT, CDR2 YENEEA. V shed 0 bases and J 2 bases; nucleotides not matched to a gene: 4. CDR3 sequence (DNA): TGTGCCAGCAGCTTAGATCGGGGACAGCCCTACGAGCAGTACTTC. This translates into CASSLDRGQPYEQYF.

The rearrangement uses TRBV7-8 and TRBJ2-1; a weak D match, TRBD1 (6 bases). Trimming removed 5 bases from V and 1 base from J, with 12 bases in between. The CDR3 spans 15 residues. Germline V gene lookup returns CDR1 SGHVS and CDR2 FQNEAQ. The CDR3 loop is CASSPSGQSYNEQFF. The CDR3 DNA sequence: TGTGCCAGCAGCCCGAGCGGACAGTCCTACAATGAGCAGTTCTTC.

The rearrangement uses TRBV18 and TRBJ2-7; 11 nucleotides align to TRBD1. The CDR3 extends over 16 amino acids. From germline, CDR1 is KGHSH and CDR2 LQKENI. The ends lost 5 bases at V and 0 bases at J; junction bases unmatched: 6. CDR3 DNA: TGTGCCAGCTCATTCCTGGGACAGGGGGTCTCCTACGAGCAGTACTTC. This translates into CASSFLGQGVSYEQYF.

This sequence joins TRBV11-3 and TRBJ2-7, with TRBD1 identical over 11 bases. The length of the CDR3 is 16 residues. Looked up from germline, CDR1 is SGHNT and CDR2 is YENEEA. Trimming removed 5 bases from V and 1 base from J; junction bases left unmatched: 7. CDR3 loop: CASSRPDRGLSYEQYF. In nucleotides, the CDR3 is TGTGCCAGCAGCCGCCCGGACAGGGGGCTTTCCTACGAGCAGTACTTC.

The chain recombines TRBV11-2 with TRBJ1-6; perhaps TRBD1 as D (6 bases). The CDR3 contains 13 residues. Germline V CDR1 and CDR2: SGHAT, FQNNGV. V was cut by 3 bases and J by 9 bases, with 9 bases left in between. The DNA for the CDR3 is TGTGCCAGCAGCTTCCGACAGGCTTCACCCCTCCACTTT. Amino acid sequence: CASSFRQASPLHF.

The chain employs TRBV3-1 (or the pseudogene TRBV3-2) and TRBJ2-5, with 8 bases aligning to TRBD2. Per germline, CDR1 LGHDT and CDR2 YNNKEL (reference sequence). J lost 3 bases, V lost 0 bases, and 9 bases had no gene match. The CDR3 is made up of 17 amino acids. The CDR3 protein is CASSQDFAGGRKETQYF. In DNA form, the CDR3 reads TGTGCCAGCAGCCAAGATTTTGCGGGAGGCAGAAAAGAGACCCAGTACTTC.

V gene TRBV5-1 combines with J gene TRBJ2-1; no definite D call. The CDR3 is 14 amino acids. Germline V gene sequence: CDR1 SGHRS, CDR2 YFSETQ. V lost 1 base, J lost 3 bases, and 8 bases lay in between. The CDR3 spells CASSLSENYNEQFF. CDR3 bases: TGCGCCAGCAGCTTGAGCGAGAACTACAATGAGCAGTTCTTC. Variable domain in full (rest from reference TRBV5-1 and TRBJ2-1): KAGVTQTPRYLIKTRGQQVTLSCSPISGHRSVSWYQQTPGQGLQFLFEYFSETQRNKGNFPGRFSGRQFSNSRSEMNVSTLELGDSALYLCASSLSENYNEQFFGPGTRLTVL.

The chain is built from TRBV19 and TRBJ2-2, with D perhaps matching TRBD1 (6 bases). CDR1 LNHDA and CDR2 SQIVND come from the germline V gene (reference sequence). The CDR3 loop spans 15 amino acids. Trimming took off 3 bases at V and 7 bases at J, with 15 bases between the two ends. The chain's CDR3 is CASSIVLGAGGELFF. The CDR3 DNA reads as TGTGCCAGTAGTATTGTCTTGGGGGCCGGCGGGGAGCTGTTTTTT. Filled out from reference TRBV19 and TRBJ2-2, the complete variable domain reads DGGITQSPKYLFRKEGQNVTLSCEQNLNHDAMYWYRQDPGQGLRLIYYSQIVNDFQKGDIAEGYSVSREKKESFPLTVTSAQKNPTAFYLCASSIVLGAGGELFFGEGSRLTVL.

This chain links TRBV2 with TRBJ1-2, with D possibly TRBD1 on 5 matching bases. Germline V gene sequence: CDR1 SNHLY, CDR2 FYNNEI. This CDR3 has 10 amino acids. Trimming removed 6 bases from V and 7 bases from J, with 6 bases in between. CDR3 DNA: TGTGCCAGCAGAGGGGCTGGCTACACCTTC. This codes for CASRGAGYTF.

J is TRBJ1-2 and V is TRBV12-3 or TRBV12-4; D gene unclear. Trimming cost V 5 bases and J 0 bases, with 7 bases left between them. The CDR3 has 13 residues. The CDR3 loop is CASSTTPNYGYTF. The CDR3 region has the DNA TGTGCCAGCAGTACGACACCTAACTATGGCTACACCTTC.

J is TRBJ2-7 and V is TRBV18, with TRBD1 matching 11 bases. V shed 3 bases and J 4 bases; nucleotides not matched to a gene: 5. The CDR3 is 15 residues long. Germline V gene lookup returns CDR1 KGHSH and CDR2 LQKENI. The CDR3 sequence is CASSPRTGGIYEQYF. The CDR3 region has the DNA TGTGCCAGCTCACCGAGGACAGGGGGCATATACGAGCAGTACTTC.

V is TRBV7-2 and J is TRBJ2-3, with 12 bases lining up with TRBD2. J lost 7 bases, V lost 4 bases, and 9 bases had no gene match. Germline V gene lookup returns CDR1 SGHTA and CDR2 FQGNSA. The CDR3 loop spans 16 amino acids. This chain's CDR3 is CASSSASGGATYTQYF. The CDR3 DNA reads as TGTGCCAGCAGCTCCGCTAGCGGGGGGGCCACGTATACGCAGTATTTT.

The V gene is TRBV7-9, the J gene TRBJ2-2; the D gene is possibly TRBD2 (6 bases). V was pared by 3 bases and J by 1 base, with 9 bases between. The germline gives CDR1 SEHNR, CDR2 FQNEAQ (reference sequence). The CDR3 has 15 amino acids. CDR3 residues: CASSLGGKNTGELFF. For the CDR3, the DNA is TGTGCCAGCAGCTTGGGCGGGAAGAACACCGGGGAGCTGTTTTTT.

The chain joins TRBV27 to TRBJ1-5, with 8 bases fitting TRBD1. Looked up from germline, CDR1 is MNHEY and CDR2 is SMNVEV (reference sequence). The CDR3 is 15 amino acids. V gave up 5 bases and J gave up 3 bases; unmatched junction bases: 6. The CDR3 coding sequence is TGTGCCAGCAGTACAGACAGGGGACTCAATCAGCCCCAGCATTTT. Residues: CASSTDRGLNQPQHF.

V is TRBV7-6 and J is TRBJ1-2; the D gene is possibly TRBD1 (6 bases). Between the trimmed V and J ends, which lost 0 bases and 5 bases, there was a span of 7 bases. Germline CDR1 reads SGHVS; CDR2 reads FNYEAQ. CDR3 length equals 13 residues. The CDR3 is CASSLARGYGYTF. CDR3 nucleotides: TGTGCCAGCAGCTTAGCGAGGGGGTATGGCTACACCTTC.

This chain links TRBV5-4 with TRBJ2-2; 11 nucleotides match TRBD2. Germline trimming cut 0 bases from V and 4 bases from J; bases unmatched to any gene: 2. Germline CDR1 reads SGHNT; CDR2 reads YYREEE (reference sequence). The length of the CDR3 is 16 residues. The CDR3 sequence is CASSLALAGATGELFF. DNA of the CDR3: TGTGCCAGCAGCTTGGCACTAGCGGGGGCCACCGGGGAGCTGTTTTTT.

The rearrangement uses TRBV5-1 and TRBJ2-3, with 7 positions matching TRBD2. Germline V gene sequence: CDR1 SGHRS, CDR2 YFSETQ. The CDR3 contains 14 residues. V lost 4 bases to trimming and J lost 4 bases; unmatched junction nucleotides: 6. The CDR3: CASSLGLVADTQYF. DNA for the CDR3: TGCGCCAGCAGCCTCGGACTAGTCGCAGATACGCAGTATTTT.

This clone was picked up a small number of times. The genes are TRBV10-3 and TRBJ1-1; 8 nucleotides align to TRBD1. CDR1 and CDR2 from the germline V gene are ENHRY and SYGVKD. The CDR3 covers 16 residues. The V and J ends lost 2 bases and 0 bases, in that order; junction bases with no gene match: 5. The CDR3 bases are TGTGCCATCAGTGAGGGCAGGGGGCTGATGAACACTGAAGCTTTCTTT. It is translated as CAISEGRGLMNTEAFF.

This chain joins TRBV28 and TRBJ2-7; no clear D gene. The ends were cut back, 2 bases at V and 6 bases at J, with 11 bases in the middle. The CDR3 totals 13 residues. Germline CDR1 and CDR2: MDHEN and SYDVKM. The CDR3 region has the DNA TGTGCCAGCAGTTTAGGGTCCTCTAGCGAGCAGTACTTC. Protein: CASSLGSSSEQYF. Using reference TRBV28 and TRBJ2-7 for the parts outside the CDR3, the full variable domain is DVKVTQSSRYLVKRTGEKVFLECVQDMDHENMFWYRQDPGLGLRLIYFSYDVKMKEKGDIPEGYSVSREKKERFSLILESASTNQTSMYLCASSLGSSSEQYFGPGTRLTVT.

The rearrangement joins TRBV28 to TRBJ2-7, with TRBD1 identical over 9 bases. Germline assignment: CDR1 MDHEN and CDR2 SYDVKM. V gave up 2 bases and J gave up 3 bases; unmatched junction bases: 2. The CDR3 spans 14 residues. The CDR3 reads CASSLATGGYEQYF. The CDR3 coding sequence is TGTGCCAGCAGTTTAGCGACAGGGGGCTACGAGCAGTACTTC.

This rearrangement joins TRBV24-1 to TRBJ1-3, with 10 bases fitting TRBD1. The CDR3 has 14 residues. The V gene end was trimmed by 9 bases and the J gene end by 4 bases; junction bases not matched to a gene: 5. CDR1 is KGHDR, CDR2 SFDVKD, per germline. CDR3 in DNA: TGTGCCACCCTAAGGGACAGGGGCGGAAACACCATATATTTT. Its translation: CATLRDRGGNTIYF.

The V and J genes are TRBV6-1 and TRBJ1-1, with D possibly TRBD1 on 6 matching bases. Germline V gene data show CDR1 as MNHNS and CDR2 as SASEGT. Trimming shortened V by 2 bases and J by 6 bases, and 28 bases separated the two germline ends. The CDR3 consists of 19 residues. The CDR3 is CASSETGAGPRAGGPEAFF. For the CDR3, the DNA is TGTGCCAGCAGTGAAACGGGGGCGGGGCCTCGCGCGGGGGGACCTGAAGCTTTCTTT.

The chain joins TRBV19 to TRBJ2-5, with D possibly matching TRBD2 (5 bases). The CDR3 contains 15 residues. V was pared by 7 bases and J by 3 bases, with 18 bases between. Per the germline V gene, CDR1 is LNHDA and CDR2 is SQIVND (reference sequence). CDR3 nucleotide sequence: TGTGCCAGTACGCAAACCGGGGTGATGAAAGAGACCCAGTACTTC. Translated: CASTQTGVMKETQYF.

The chain is built from TRBV27 and TRBJ2-7; D may be TRBD2 (5 bases). V lost 6 bases and J 7 bases, leaving 10 bases between the germline ends. The CDR3 sequence is 11 residues long. CDR1 and CDR2 from the germline V gene are MNHEY and SMNVEV (reference sequence). As DNA, the CDR3 is TGTGCCAGCAGGAGGGTGGGAGAGCAGTACTTC. Its translation: CASRRVGEQYF.